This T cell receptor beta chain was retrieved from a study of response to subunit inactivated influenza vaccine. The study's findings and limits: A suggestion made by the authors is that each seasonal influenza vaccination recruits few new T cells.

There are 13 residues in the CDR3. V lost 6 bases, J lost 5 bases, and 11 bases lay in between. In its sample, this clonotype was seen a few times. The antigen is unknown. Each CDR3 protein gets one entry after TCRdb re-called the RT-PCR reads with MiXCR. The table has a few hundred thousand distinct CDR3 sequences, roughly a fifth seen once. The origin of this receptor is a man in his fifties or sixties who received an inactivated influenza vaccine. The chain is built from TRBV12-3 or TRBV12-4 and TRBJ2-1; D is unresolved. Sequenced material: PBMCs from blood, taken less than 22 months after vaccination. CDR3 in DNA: TGTGCCAGCAGCCTAGACATTGACAATGAGCAGTTCTTC. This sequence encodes CASSLDIDNEQFF.